The 2 T cell receptor beta chains below all came from one sample that was sequenced in a study of T cell repertoires in cytomegalovirus infection. TCRdb redid the calling of the reads with MiXCR, one entry per CDR3 protein. The sample lists fewer than 700,000 distinct CDR3 sequences; 24% were seen once. Sequencing input: CD8+ T cells from PBMCs. The receptors shown here come from a human donor in good health (CMV status not recorded). Some clones in this sample may be carry-over from other donors' samples.

This clonotype was recorded a few times. The chain uses TRBV7-6 and TRBJ2-2, with 10 positions matching TRBD2. V lost 2 bases, J lost 3 bases, and 6 bases stayed unmatched. CDR3 length: 17 amino acids. In germline, CDR1 is SGHVS, CDR2 FNYEAQ. The CDR3: CASSLPTSGVYTGELFF. CDR3 in DNA: TGTGCCAGCAGCTTACCCACTAGCGGGGTCTACACCGGGGAGCTGTTTTTT.

Remarks on this clonotype: Mismatch with germline at one junction end may stem from a read error. The chain couples TRBV6-2 or TRBV6-3 to TRBJ2-1, with D unresolved. The germline V gene has CDR1 MNHEY and CDR2 SVGEGT. CDR3 length equals 13 residues. The CDR3 here is CVSTSTVYNEQFF. The CDR3 DNA reads TGTGTCAGCACCTCCACAGTATACAATGAGCAGTTCTTC.